A single T cell receptor (beta chain) is shown here with its context. Its antigen is not known. It was the approximately 110-subject validation cohort, separate from the approximately 680-subject first cohort, to which the donors belonged. Sequencing was performed with immunoSEQ multiplex PCR; in TCRdb, only in-frame clones are kept and a portion is missing. The table lists fewer than 400,000 clones, over 75% of them singletons. V shed 3 bases and J shed 0 bases, with 11 bases lying between them. The germline gives CDR1 LNHDA, CDR2 SQIVND (reference sequence). This CDR3 region has 16 residues. This entry comes from a study of cytomegalovirus exposure and HLA in healthy donors. Study-wide points: The authors listed 164 TCR beta chains as cytomegalovirus-associated. In vitro testing confirmed three CMV-associated chains as specific for CMV antigens.

This sequence originates from a man aged 30 to 39 in good health and CMV-seronegative. V gene TRBV19 combines with J gene TRBJ1-4, with D perhaps matching TRBD1 (5 bases). Specimen: PBMCs. This CDR3 is CASSMAGTATNEKLFF. The DNA of the CDR3 is TGTGCCAGTAGTATGGCAGGGACTGCAACTAATGAAAAACTGTTTTTT.